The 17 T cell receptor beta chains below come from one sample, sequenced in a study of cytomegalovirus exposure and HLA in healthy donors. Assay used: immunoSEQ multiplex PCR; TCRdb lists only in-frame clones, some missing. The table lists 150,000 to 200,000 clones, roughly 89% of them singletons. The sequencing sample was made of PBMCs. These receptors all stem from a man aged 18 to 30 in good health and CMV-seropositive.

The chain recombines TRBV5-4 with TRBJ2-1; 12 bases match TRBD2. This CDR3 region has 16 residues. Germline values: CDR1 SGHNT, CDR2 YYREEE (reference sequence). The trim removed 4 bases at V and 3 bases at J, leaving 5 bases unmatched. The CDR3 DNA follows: TGTGCCAGCAGCCTTGGACTAGCGGGGATCTACAATGAGCAGTTCTTC. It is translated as CASSLGLAGIYNEQFF. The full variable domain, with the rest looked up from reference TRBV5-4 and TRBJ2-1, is ETGVTQSPTHLIKTRGQQVTLRCSSQSGHNTVSWYQQALGQGPQFIFQYYREEENGRGNFPPRFSGLQFPNYSSELNVNALELDDSALYLCASSLGLAGIYNEQFFGPGTRLTVL.

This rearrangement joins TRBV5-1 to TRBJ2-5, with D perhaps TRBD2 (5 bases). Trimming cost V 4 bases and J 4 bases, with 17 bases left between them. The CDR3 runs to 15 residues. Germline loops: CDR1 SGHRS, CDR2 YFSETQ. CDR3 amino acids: CASSLQASAGETQYF. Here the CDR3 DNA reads TGCGCCAGCAGCCTGCAGGCGTCGGCGGGAGAGACCCAGTACTTC.

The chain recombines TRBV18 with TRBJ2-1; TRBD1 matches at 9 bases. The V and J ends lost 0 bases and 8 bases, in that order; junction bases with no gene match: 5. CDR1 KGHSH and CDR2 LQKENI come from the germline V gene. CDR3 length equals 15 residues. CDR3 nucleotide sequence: TGTGCCAGCTCACCACCTGGACAGGGGAACGATGAGCAGTTCTTC. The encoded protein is CASSPPGQGNDEQFF.

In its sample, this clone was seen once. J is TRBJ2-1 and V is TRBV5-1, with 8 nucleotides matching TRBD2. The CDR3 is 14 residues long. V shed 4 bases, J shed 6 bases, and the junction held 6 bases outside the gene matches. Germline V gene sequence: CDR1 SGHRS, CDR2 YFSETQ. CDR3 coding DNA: TGCGCCAGCAGCGTGGGGGGACTAGGCAATGAGCAGTTCTTC. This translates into CASSVGGLGNEQFF.

CDR3 nucleotides: TGTGCCAAGAAGGGGGGAAGGGGGCGCGAGCAGTACTTC. This translates into CAKKGGRGREQYF. The genes are TRBV5-3 and TRBJ2-7, with D perhaps TRBD1 (7 bases). TRBV5-3 is classed as an ORF, of uncertain function. V gave up 9 bases and J gave up 6 bases, with 19 bases separating them. CDR3 length equals 13 residues.

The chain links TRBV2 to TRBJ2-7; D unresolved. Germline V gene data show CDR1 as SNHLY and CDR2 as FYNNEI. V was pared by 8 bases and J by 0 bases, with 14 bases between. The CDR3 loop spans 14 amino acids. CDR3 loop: CASLPDSNSYEQYF. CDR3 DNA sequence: TGTGCCAGCTTGCCCGACTCAAACTCCTACGAGCAGTACTTC.

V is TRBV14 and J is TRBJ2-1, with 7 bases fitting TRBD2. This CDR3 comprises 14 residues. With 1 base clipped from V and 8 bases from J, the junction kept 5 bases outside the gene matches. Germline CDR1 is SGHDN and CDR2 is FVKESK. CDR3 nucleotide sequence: TGTGCCAGCAGCCAAGGGTGGACTAGAGATGAGCAGTTCTTC. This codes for CASSQGWTRDEQFF.

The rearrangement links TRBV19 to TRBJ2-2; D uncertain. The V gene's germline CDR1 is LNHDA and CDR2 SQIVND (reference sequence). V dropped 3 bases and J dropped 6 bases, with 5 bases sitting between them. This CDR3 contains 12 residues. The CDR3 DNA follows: TGTGCCAGTAGTATGTCGGCCGGGGAGCTGTTTTTT. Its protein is CASSMSAGELFF.

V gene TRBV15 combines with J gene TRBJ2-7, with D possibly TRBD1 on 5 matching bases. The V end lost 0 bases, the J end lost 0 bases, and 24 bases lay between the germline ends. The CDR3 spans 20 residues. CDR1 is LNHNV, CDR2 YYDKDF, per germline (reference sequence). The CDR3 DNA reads TGTGCCACCAGCAGAGAGGGGCCATTGGCAGGGAACAGCGACTCCTACGAGCAGTACTTC. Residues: CATSREGPLAGNSDSYEQYF.

CDR3 residues: CASSLTGGRNTGELFF. DNA for the CDR3: TGTGCCAGCAGTTTAACAGGGGGCAGGAACACCGGGGAGCTGTTTTTT. The chain carries TRBV28 and TRBJ2-2, with TRBD1 matching over 9 bases. CDR3 size: 16 residues. Germline CDR1 MDHEN, CDR2 SYDVKM. With 2 bases clipped from V and 1 base from J, the junction kept 2 bases outside the gene matches.

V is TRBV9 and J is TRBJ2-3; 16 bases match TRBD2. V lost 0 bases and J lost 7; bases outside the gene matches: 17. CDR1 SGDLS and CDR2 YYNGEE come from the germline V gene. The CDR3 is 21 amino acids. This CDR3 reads CASSVGPPGTSGRAENNTQYF. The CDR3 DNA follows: TGTGCCAGCAGCGTAGGTCCGCCGGGGACTAGCGGGAGGGCTGAGAATAATACGCAGTATTTT.

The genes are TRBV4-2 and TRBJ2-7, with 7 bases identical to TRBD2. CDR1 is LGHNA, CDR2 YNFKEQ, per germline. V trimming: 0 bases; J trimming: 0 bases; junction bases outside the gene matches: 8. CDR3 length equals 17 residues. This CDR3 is CASSQELSGGSSYEQYF. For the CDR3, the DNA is TGTGCCAGCAGCCAAGAACTGTCGGGGGGAAGCTCCTACGAGCAGTACTTC.

CDR3 in amino acids: CASSPSANQETQYF. In nucleotides, the CDR3 is TGTGCCAGTAGTCCTTCAGCGAACCAAGAGACCCAGTACTTC. The chain joins TRBV19 to TRBJ2-5; no firm D call. V lost 5 bases and J lost 0, with 10 bases in between. Germline V gives CDR1 LNHDA, CDR2 SQIVND (reference sequence). This CDR3 has 14 amino acids.

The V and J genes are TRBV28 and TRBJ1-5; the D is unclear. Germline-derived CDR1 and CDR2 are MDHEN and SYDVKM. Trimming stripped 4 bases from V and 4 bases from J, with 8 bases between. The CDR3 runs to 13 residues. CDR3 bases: TGTGCCAGCAGTTGGGTCGGGAATCAGCCCCAGCATTTT. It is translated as CASSWVGNQPQHF.

The CDR3 is CASSFSAAGVENEQFF. CDR3 coding DNA: TGTGCCAGCAGTTTCTCAGCAGCGGGAGTAGAAAATGAGCAGTTCTTC. This chain joins TRBV27 and TRBJ2-1, with TRBD2 identical over 8 bases. V was clipped by 3 bases and J by 7 bases; unmatched bases: 11. The V gene's germline CDR1 is MNHEY and CDR2 SMNVEV (reference sequence). The CDR3 spans 16 residues.

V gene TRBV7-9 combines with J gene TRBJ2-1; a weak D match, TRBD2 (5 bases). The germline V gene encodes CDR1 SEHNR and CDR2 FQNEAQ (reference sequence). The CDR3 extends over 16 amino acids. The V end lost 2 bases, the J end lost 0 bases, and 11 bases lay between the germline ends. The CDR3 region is CASSLTFAGSYNEQFF. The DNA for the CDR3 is TGTGCCAGCAGCTTAACTTTCGCGGGCTCCTACAATGAGCAGTTCTTC.

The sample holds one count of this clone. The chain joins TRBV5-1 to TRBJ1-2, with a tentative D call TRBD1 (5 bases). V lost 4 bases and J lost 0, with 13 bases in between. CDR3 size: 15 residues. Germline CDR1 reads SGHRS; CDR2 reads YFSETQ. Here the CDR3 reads CASSIGQLANYGYTF. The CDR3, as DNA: TGCGCCAGCAGCATCGGACAATTAGCTAACTATGGCTACACCTTC. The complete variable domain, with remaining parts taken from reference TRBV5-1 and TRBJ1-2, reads KAGVTQTPRYLIKTRGQQVTLSCSPISGHRSVSWYQQTPGQGLQFLFEYFSETQRNKGNFPGRFSGRQFSNSRSEMNVSTLELGDSALYLCASSIGQLANYGYTFGSGTRLTVV.